This is a list of T cell receptor beta chains from one sample in a study of blood T cell repertoires in COVID-19. The method was immunoSEQ multiplex PCR; TCRdb's version includes in-frame clones alone and lacks a portion of them. The sample holds about 360,000 clones, 86% seen once. Sequenced: peripheral blood. Receptors were obtained from a woman aged 55-69 years with COVID-19, enrolled during active disease. Both conserved end residues are trimmed from each CDR3. Clone size is not always given. Where it is, it says once, few, many or a class for expanded clones.

j_gene	v_gene	abundance	CDR3aa
TRBJ2-5	TRBV11-3	once	ASSWGGTETQY
TRBJ2-3	TRBV5-1	-	ASSFTSGGRTDTQY
TRBJ2-2	TRBV5-4	-	ASSLAGALGELF
TRBJ1-4	TRBV23-1	-	ASTSRDRKNEKLF
TRBJ1-2	TRBV7-2	-	ASSKRDFGQADYGYT
TRBJ1-1	TRBV7-3	-	ASSSPDTEAF
TRBJ1-6	TRBV4-2	many	ASSQWGTGVSSPLH
TRBJ2-7	TRBV5-6	-	ASRTTGLYEQY
TRBJ1-1	TRBV5-6	-	ASSFSVRGGAEAF
TRBJ2-6	TRBV4-3	-	ASSHRRVSGANVLT
TRBJ1-5	TRBV21-1	once	ASSMDRYHPRHISNQPQH
TRBJ2-7	TRBV10-3	-	AMQGELAYEQY
TRBJ2-4	TRBV6-5	-	ASSLSSGGQDIQY
TRBJ1-1	TRBV3-1/TRBV3-2	-	ASSQPGSDTEAF
TRBJ1-2	TRBV7-9	once	ASSFMPGRQLGVSYT
TRBJ2-5	TRBV7-8	few	ASSPKGWLAGWETQY
TRBJ1-1	TRBV7-2	-	ASSVTGGAF
TRBJ1-4	TRBV4-3	-	ASSQGTGIQEKLF
TRBJ2-7	TRBV11-3	-	ASSPRGDYSYEQY
TRBJ2-5	TRBV7-2	-	ASEYRGEETQY
TRBJ2-1	TRBV9	-	ASSVGPGLLANEQF
TRBJ2-3	TRBV6-5	-	ASSYSGASTDTQY
TRBJ2-7	TRBV4-1	few	ASSPLLSGAYEQY
TRBJ2-7	TRBV9	-	ASSQGGVPTYEQY
TRBJ1-1	TRBV30	once	AWSRSVEAF
TRBJ2-5	TRBV7-2	-	ASSLYYRDQETQY
TRBJ2-5	TRBV7-3	-	ASSPFPGTGGRGTQY
TRBJ2-7	TRBV7-6	-	ASSLAGRGNEQY
TRBJ2-3	TRBV2	-	ASSRAGASTDTQY
TRBJ1-1	TRBV5-4	-	ASSLGSREAF
TRBJ2-7	TRBV7-3	-	ASSLTHLGQGIYEQY
TRBJ1-1	TRBV2	-	ASSPGQGKAF
TRBJ1-1	TRBV19	-	ASSIGQVNTEAF
TRBJ2-7	TRBV19	-	ASSTVPTEQY
TRBJ1-1	TRBV14	-	ASSQGLYRVGDGTEAF
TRBJ2-7	TRBV5-6	-	ASSLASISYEQY
TRBJ2-2	TRBV30	-	AWARARTNTGELF
TRBJ2-3	TRBV7-8	-	ASTTYRETDTQY